These 15 T cell receptor beta chains were sequenced from one sample in a study of blood T cell repertoires in COVID-19. TCRdb's table, derived via immunoSEQ multiplex PCR, lists solely in-frame clones and lacks some. The sample shows about 430,000 clones, 70% to 90% of them seen only once. The sequenced sample was peripheral blood. Every receptor here comes from a man younger than 35 with COVID-19, enrolled during active disease.

V is TRBV11-2 and J is TRBJ2-5; TRBD2 aligns across 9 bases. The CDR3 is made up of 16 amino acids. V shed 4 bases, J shed 1 base, and the junction held 7 bases outside the gene matches. Germline CDR1 and CDR2: SGHAT and FQNNGV. In nucleotides, the CDR3 is TGTGCCAGCAGCTCCCTAGCGGGACCGAGCCAAGAGACCCAGTACTTC. Amino acids: CASSSLAGPSQETQYF.

V and J are TRBV5-5 and TRBJ2-7, with 9 bases that match TRBD1. This CDR3 has 12 residues. The germline V gene has CDR1 SGHKS and CDR2 YYEKEE (reference sequence). J lost 6 bases, V lost 4 bases, and 2 bases had no gene match. The DNA for the CDR3 is TGTGCCAGCAGCGGACAGGGGCCCGAGCAGTACTTC. Residues: CASSGQGPEQYF.

V usage is TRBV5-1 and J usage is TRBJ2-2, with 8 bases identical to TRBD1. V was pared by 5 bases and J by 4 bases, with 7 bases of the junction left unmatched. The CDR3 runs to 15 residues. Germline loops: CDR1 SGHRS, CDR2 YFSETQ. CDR3 nucleotides: TGCGCCAGCAGTCCCTGGCAGGGGGCCACCGGGGAGCTGTTTTTT. Translation gives CASSPWQGATGELFF.

The chain employs TRBV13 and TRBJ2-7; D unclear. Per the germline V gene, CDR1 is PRHDT and CDR2 is FYEKMQ (reference sequence). The CDR3 consists of 12 residues. V lost 2 bases and J lost 4, with 6 bases in between. CDR3 nucleotide sequence: TGTGCCAGCAGCTTAATGTCGTACGAGCAGTACTTC. Translation gives CASSLMSYEQYF.

V and J are TRBV5-5 and TRBJ2-1, with D perhaps TRBD1 (5 bases). This CDR3 spans 16 amino acids. CDR1 is SGHKS and CDR2 is YYEKEE in the germline V gene (reference sequence). The ends were cut back, 3 bases at V and 0 bases at J, with 13 bases in the middle. This CDR3 is CASSYLQGSSYNEQFF. In DNA, the CDR3 is TGTGCCAGCAGCTACCTTCAGGGTAGCTCCTACAATGAGCAGTTCTTC.

The gene calls are TRBV30 and TRBJ1-1; a possible D gene is TRBD1 (6 bases). The CDR3 spans 12 residues. Looked up from germline, CDR1 is GTSNPN and CDR2 is SVGIG (reference sequence). V shed 1 base and J shed 4 bases, with 7 bases lying between them. The CDR3 protein is CAWSGGGTEAFF. CDR3 nucleotides: TGTGCCTGGAGTGGAGGGGGCACTGAAGCTTTCTTT.

The CDR3 bases are TGCGCCAGCAGCCTAGGTAGGGGTCAATCGACAGATACGCAGTATTTT. Protein sequence: CASSLGRGQSTDTQYF. The chain has TRBV5-1 and TRBJ2-3; TRBD1 might be the D (5 bases). CDR1 and CDR2 (germline): SGHRS, YFSETQ. The V and J ends lost 4 bases and 3 bases respectively, with 18 bases between them. The CDR3 extends over 16 amino acids. Filled out from reference TRBV5-1 and TRBJ2-3, the complete variable domain reads KAGVTQTPRYLIKTRGQQVTLSCSPISGHRSVSWYQQTPGQGLQFLFEYFSETQRNKGNFPGRFSGRQFSNSRSEMNVSTLELGDSALYLCASSLGRGQSTDTQYFGPGTRLTVL.

The rearrangement joins TRBV7-6 to TRBJ2-7; a weak D match, TRBD2 (5 bases). The CDR3 is made up of 12 amino acids. V lost 5 bases, J lost 6 bases, and 11 bases lay in between. Germline V gene data show CDR1 as SGHVS and CDR2 as FNYEAQ. CDR3 in amino acids: CASSRRESEQYF. The CDR3 DNA reads as TGTGCCAGCAGCAGAAGGGAGTCCGAGCAGTACTTC.

The genes are TRBV29-1 and TRBJ2-3; a possible D gene is TRBD1 (5 bases). Germline V gives CDR1 SQVTM, CDR2 ANQGSEA. V lost 6 bases and J 4 bases, leaving 14 bases between the germline ends. The CDR3 is 13 amino acids. CDR3 protein: CSVAGFLPDTQYF. The DNA for the CDR3 is TGCAGCGTCGCAGGGTTTCTCCCAGATACGCAGTATTTT.

The chain employs TRBV13 and TRBJ2-3; D perhaps matches TRBD1 (5 bases). The length of the CDR3 is 16 residues. Germline CDR1 is PRHDT and CDR2 is FYEKMQ (reference sequence). V shed 3 bases and J shed 6 bases, with 19 bases lying between them. The DNA for the CDR3 is TGTGCCAGCAGCTTGAGGACACTACCCTCACAGGATACGCAGTATTTT. The encoded protein is CASSLRTLPSQDTQYF.

The gene calls are TRBV6-6 and TRBJ1-1, with a weak D call TRBD1 (5 bases). The V and J ends lost 4 bases and 3 bases respectively, with 9 bases between them. Germline V gene data show CDR1 as MNHNY and CDR2 as SVGAGI (reference sequence). CDR3 length: 13 residues. CDR3 amino acids: CASSFSTDTEAFF. The CDR3 region has the DNA TGTGCCAGCAGTTTCTCGACAGACACTGAAGCTTTCTTT.

The chain's CDR3 is CATSRNTGTGELFF. In nucleotides, the CDR3 is TGTGCCACCAGCAGAAATACAGGAACCGGGGAGCTGTTTTTT. This chain uses TRBV15 with TRBJ2-2, with a tentative D call TRBD1 (5 bases). Germline-derived CDR1 and CDR2 are LNHNV and YYDKDF (reference sequence). The length of the CDR3 is 14 residues. Between the trimmed V and J ends, which lost 2 bases and 5 bases, there was a span of 9 bases.

V gene TRBV11-3 combines with J gene TRBJ2-5; 7 bases agree with TRBD2. V shed 5 bases and J 5 bases; nucleotides not matched to a gene: 14. This CDR3 spans 16 amino acids. CDR1 and CDR2 (germline): SGHNT, YENEEA. This CDR3 reads CASSRTRDYGRETQYF. The CDR3 coding sequence is TGTGCCAGCAGCCGAACCCGGGACTATGGGCGGGAGACCCAGTACTTC.

The chain employs TRBV6-5 and TRBJ1-5; no definite D call. Per the germline V gene, CDR1 is MNHEY and CDR2 is SVGAGI. This CDR3 region has 14 residues. V was trimmed by 2 bases and J by 5 bases, leaving 10 bases between them. The DNA for the CDR3 is TGTGCCAGCAGTTACCAGGCAGGCGATCAGCCCCAGCATTTT. Its protein is CASSYQAGDQPQHF.

The chain has TRBV2 and TRBJ1-6, with 8 positions matching TRBD1. Germline CDR1 is SNHLY and CDR2 is FYNNEI. The ends lost 4 bases at V and 6 bases at J; junction bases unmatched: 11. There are 17 residues in the CDR3. The CDR3 DNA reads TGTGCCAGCAGTGCCCTAGGGTTAGACAGGGGTAATTCACCCCTCCACTTT. This encodes CASSALGLDRGNSPLHF.